The 21 T cell receptor beta chains presented below share a single source sample, sequenced in a study of blood T cell repertoires in COVID-19. Assay: immunoSEQ multiplex PCR; the TCRdb copy retains only in-frame clones and omits some. The table lists more than 85,000 clones, almost 85% of them singletons. The sample comprised peripheral blood. These receptors were obtained from a man in his 70s with acute or convalescent COVID-19.

The chain is built from TRBV24-1 and TRBJ2-2, with 8 bases that match TRBD2. The CDR3 totals 16 residues. V shed 6 bases and J 0 bases; nucleotides not matched to a gene: 5. Germline-derived CDR1 and CDR2 are KGHDR and SFDVKD. The CDR3 here is CATSWSGGANTGELFF. As DNA, the CDR3 is TGTGCCACCAGTTGGTCCGGGGGGGCGAACACCGGGGAGCTGTTTTTT.

This clone showed up just a few times. The genes are TRBV21-1 and TRBJ2-1; no DNA check was done on the table's D call, TRBD2. TRBV21-1 is shown as a pseudogene. The CDR3 extends over 20 amino acids. For the CDR3, the DNA is TGTGCCAGCACCCTACCCTCGGGACTAGCGGGGGGTCCTACCTACAATGAGCAGTTCTTC. Protein product: CASTLPSGLAGGPTYNEQFF.

The chain combines TRBV5-4 with TRBJ2-1; 11 nucleotides match TRBD2. The CDR3 spans 15 residues. Looked up from germline, CDR1 is SGHNT and CDR2 is YYREEE (reference sequence). J lost 4 bases, V lost 4 bases, and 4 bases had no gene match. This CDR3 is CASSAGLAEYNEQFF. CDR3 in DNA: TGTGCCAGCAGCGCGGGACTAGCGGAATACAATGAGCAGTTCTTC.

The chain recombines TRBV3-1 (or the pseudogene TRBV3-2) with TRBJ1-1; no firm D call. Trimming removed 4 bases at V and 6 bases at J, with 9 bases between. This CDR3 spans 12 amino acids. The germline V gene has CDR1 LGHDT and CDR2 YNNKEL (reference sequence). The chain's CDR3 is CASSREGAEAFF. The CDR3 region has the DNA TGTGCCAGCAGCCGGGAGGGAGCTGAAGCTTTCTTT.

The DNA of the CDR3 is TGTGCCAGCAGCGCCTCCAGGGGGCTAGGTCGGAACACTGAAGCTTTCTTT. Its protein is CASSASRGLGRNTEAFF. The chain is built from TRBV9 and TRBJ1-1, with 8 bases identical to TRBD1. The V segment lost 3 bases and the J segment 1 base; nucleotides outside the gene matches: 11. Germline V CDR1 and CDR2: SGDLS, YYNGEE. CDR3 size: 17 residues.

This clone was seen more than once but under ten times. The chain combines TRBV19 with TRBJ2-3; TRBD2 aligns across 9 bases. The ends lost 7 bases at V and 2 bases at J; junction bases unmatched: 13. The CDR3 contains 17 residues. The germline gives CDR1 LNHDA, CDR2 SQIVND (reference sequence). Written as DNA, the CDR3 is TGTGCCAGTACCCCCATGGGCCTAGCGGGGATCACAGATACGCAGTATTTT. This sequence encodes CASTPMGLAGITDTQYF.

Of note for this clone: Germline and junction disagree at one end, which may indicate a read error. The gene calls are TRBV15 and TRBJ1-2, with TRBD1 matching over 9 bases. Germline V gene data show CDR1 as LNHNV and CDR2 as YYDKDF (reference sequence). The CDR3 is 13 residues long. As DNA, the CDR3 is TGTGCCACCAGCAGAGATAATCCGGGACAGGGTTTCTTC. Protein: CATSRDNPGQGFF.

The V and J genes are TRBV7-2 and TRBJ1-5; D is perhaps TRBD1 (5 bases). The CDR3 covers 14 residues. CDR1 and CDR2 (germline): SGHTA, FQGNSA. Deletions cut 5 bases from V and 2 bases from J, with 10 bases between. The CDR3 loop is CASSTTGGNQPQHF. CDR3 nucleotides: TGTGCCAGCAGCACCACGGGGGGCAATCAGCCCCAGCATTTT.

The gene calls are TRBV5-1 and TRBJ2-1; TRBD1 agrees at 7 bases. The length of the CDR3 is 14 residues. The J segment lost 8 bases and the V segment lost 3 bases, leaving 8 bases of the junction unmatched. The germline V gene has CDR1 SGHRS and CDR2 YFSETQ. CDR3 DNA: TGCGCCAGCAGCTCCTCGACAGGGCGGGATGAGCAGTTCTTC. Translation: CASSSSTGRDEQFF.

CDR3 loop: CAWSLDNSPLHF. CDR3 nucleotides: TGTGCCTGGAGTCTAGATAATTCACCCCTCCACTTT. The chain has TRBV30 and TRBJ1-6, with D unresolved. V shed 2 bases and J shed 5 bases, with 4 bases lying between them. CDR1 and CDR2 (germline): GTSNPN, SVGIG (reference sequence). The CDR3 consists of 12 residues.

The J gene is TRBJ2-7, the V gene TRBV7-2; maybe TRBD1 (5 bases). CDR3 size: 15 residues. Trimming stripped 5 bases from V and 2 bases from J, with 16 bases between. Per the germline V gene, CDR1 is SGHTA and CDR2 is FQGNSA. CDR3: CASSPNYWTPYEQYF. CDR3 nucleotides: TGTGCCAGCAGCCCGAATTACTGGACACCCTACGAGCAGTACTTC.

The chain recombines TRBV7-2 with TRBJ1-4; perhaps TRBD1 as D (5 bases). The CDR3 sequence is 14 residues long. The germline gives CDR1 SGHTA, CDR2 FQGNSA. The germline V and J ends were trimmed by 4 bases and 1 base, with 7 bases remaining between them. CDR3 region: CASSYGGTNEKLFF. In nucleotides, the CDR3 is TGTGCCAGCAGCTACGGGGGAACTAATGAAAAACTGTTTTTT. Full variable domain (outside the CDR3, taken from reference TRBV7-2 and TRBJ1-4): GAGVSQSPSNKVTEKGKDVELRCDPISGHTALYWYRQSLGQGLEFLIYFQGNSAPDKSGLPSDRFSAERTGGSVSTLTIQRTQQEDSAVYLCASSYGGTNEKLFFGSGTQLSVL.

This clone was counted a single time. The chain carries TRBV5-1 and TRBJ2-2; 9 nucleotides line up with TRBD1. Trimming removed 0 bases from V and 4 bases from J; junction bases left unmatched: 1. CDR3 length equals 15 residues. The germline V gene has CDR1 SGHRS and CDR2 YFSETQ. The CDR3 here is CASSLVQGATGELFF. DNA for the CDR3: TGCGCCAGCAGCTTGGTACAGGGGGCCACCGGGGAGCTGTTTTTT. The entire variable domain, with the rest obtained from reference TRBV5-1 and TRBJ2-2, is as follows: KAGVTQTPRYLIKTRGQQVTLSCSPISGHRSVSWYQQTPGQGLQFLFEYFSETQRNKGNFPGRFSGRQFSNSRSEMNVSTLELGDSALYLCASSLVQGATGELFFGEGSRLTVL.

The sample holds a few counts of this clone. The chain recombines TRBV5-1 with TRBJ1-2, with D perhaps TRBD1 (6 bases). Germline V gene sequence: CDR1 SGHRS, CDR2 YFSETQ. CDR3 length: 13 residues. V lost 6 bases, J lost 4 bases, and 13 bases lay in between. The CDR3 coding sequence is TGCGCCAGCAACGCAGGGGAAGCCTATGGCTACACCTTC. It specifies CASNAGEAYGYTF.

A few counts support this clone. The CDR3 bases are TGTGCCAGCAGCTTAGTGGGACAGGAGTATAATTCACCCCTCCACTTT. It yields the protein CASSLVGQEYNSPLHF. J is TRBJ1-6 and V is TRBV7-9; 8 bases line up with TRBD1. V trimming: 1 base; J trimming: 4 bases; junction bases outside the gene matches: 3. This CDR3 region has 16 residues. Germline V CDR1 and CDR2: SEHNR, FQNEAQ (reference sequence). The variable domain in full, with the rest retrieved from reference TRBV7-9 and TRBJ1-6, is DTGVSQNPRHKITKRGQNVTFRCDPISEHNRLYWYRQTLGQGPEFLTYFQNEAQLEKSRLLSDRFSAERPKGSFSTLEIQRTEQGDSAMYLCASSLVGQEYNSPLHFGNGTRLTVT.

The chain has TRBV11-3 and TRBJ2-1, with 9 bases lining up with TRBD2. The CDR3 spans 18 residues. Germline V gene lookup returns CDR1 SGHNT and CDR2 YENEEA. Trimming cost V 0 bases and J 5 bases; bases outside gene matches: 11. The CDR3 sequence is CASSLDPEAGGKNNEQFF. The DNA of the CDR3 is TGTGCCAGCAGCTTAGACCCGGAAGCGGGGGGTAAAAACAATGAGCAGTTCTTC. Drawing the rest from reference TRBV11-3 and TRBJ2-1, the complete variable domain is EAGVVQSPRYKIIEKKQPVAFWCNPISGHNTLYWYLQNLGQGPELLIRYENEEAVDDSQLPKDRFSAERLKGVDSTLKIQPAELGDSAVYLCASSLDPEAGGKNNEQFFGPGTRLTVL.

The chain combines TRBV9 with TRBJ2-2; D unclear. The CDR3 contains 17 residues. With 3 bases removed from V and 3 bases from J, the gap between germline ends came to 18 bases. Germline loops: CDR1 SGDLS, CDR2 YYNGEE. In nucleotides, the CDR3 is TGTGCCAGCAGCGGTCCGAGCCAGGTTTGGGACACCGGGGAGCTGTTTTTT. Its protein product is CASSGPSQVWDTGELFF.

V gene TRBV5-6 combines with J gene TRBJ1-5, with no clear D. V shed 4 bases and J shed 2 bases, with 7 bases lying between them. Germline CDR1 reads SGHDT; CDR2 reads YYEEEE. The CDR3 extends over 13 amino acids. The CDR3, as DNA: TGTGCCAGCAGCCGGGGTGGCAATCAGCCCCAGCATTTT. It translates to CASSRGGNQPQHF.

The rearrangement joins TRBV19 to TRBJ1-5; 7 nucleotides match TRBD1. The ends lost 4 bases at V and 0 bases at J; junction bases unmatched: 12. This CDR3 comprises 18 residues. Germline CDR1 reads LNHDA; CDR2 reads SQIVND (reference sequence). This CDR3 is CASSSRQGVLYSNQPQHF. The CDR3 bases are TGTGCCAGTAGTAGTCGACAGGGAGTACTATATAGCAATCAGCCCCAGCATTTT.

J is TRBJ2-7 and V is TRBV5-6; D gene uncertain. This CDR3 spans 12 amino acids. Germline values: CDR1 SGHDT, CDR2 YYEEEE. Trimming pared 4 bases from V and 4 bases from J, leaving 9 bases between. The CDR3 nucleotides are TGTGCCAGCAGCCTCGACAAGTACGAGCAGTACTTC. It specifies CASSLDKYEQYF.

V usage is TRBV18 and J usage is TRBJ2-5; 9 bases fit TRBD2. The CDR3 is 15 amino acids. V trimming: 3 bases; J trimming: 5 bases; junction bases outside the gene matches: 7. The germline V gene encodes CDR1 KGHSH and CDR2 LQKENI. The CDR3 region is CASSPSGGTMETQYF. CDR3 nucleotides: TGTGCCAGCTCACCCAGCGGGGGGACCATGGAGACCCAGTACTTC.